This T cell receptor (beta chain) came from a study of cytomegalovirus exposure and HLA in healthy donors. In the study overall: For the approximately 390 genotyped donors, roughly 80% fell within the Caucasian-associated ancestry cluster. Findings and caveats of the study: The productive fraction for most TCR beta V segments was about 87% or about 30% in an earlier analysis. Donors belonging to an Asian-associated ancestry cluster reportedly showed fewer N-insertions in productive TCRs than the roughly 670-donor mean, according to what a later analysis found.

The CDR3 contains 13 residues. V lost 8 bases and J lost 3, with 14 bases in between. Germline V gives CDR1 LNHDA, CDR2 SQIVND (reference sequence). The PCR was carried out with 60 Vbeta primers and 13 Jbeta primers. Repertoires were generated with immunoSEQ multiplex PCR, while TCRdb's copy carries only in-frame clones and drops some. This table has about 170,000 clones, roughly 85% appearing once. This clone turned up a few times. What it binds is unknown. The material sequenced was PBMCs. The clonotype originates from a male donor in good health and CMV-seronegative. The chain is built from TRBV19 and TRBJ2-7; tentative D call: TRBD1 (8 bases). Written as DNA, the CDR3 is TGTGCCAGTCGGGGAGGGACAGGCTACGAGCAGTACTTC. It translates to CASRGGTGYEQYF.